This record looks at one T cell receptor beta chain sequence and its context. In germline, CDR1 is SGHTA, CDR2 FQGTGA. The CDR3 covers 13 residues. V was trimmed by 1 base and J by 4 bases, leaving 7 bases between them. The Seattle site enrolled patients during active infection and followed them longitudinally. These data are taken from a study of blood T cell repertoires in COVID-19. Study details: Sources were T cells, B-cell-depleted T cells, or PBMCs; the material itself was cDNA or gDNA.

Per the study methods: For nucleated cells, counts were estimated from reference gene primer amplification. Profiling relied on immunoSEQ multiplex PCR, and the TCRdb table lists in-frame clones only, not all of them. The V and J calls and the clone size are those of that table, but D and trimming were determined from the DNA. The sample consists of approximately 300,000 clones, 75% to 95% of them appearing once. The chain recombines TRBV7-3 with TRBJ1-1; weak D call: TRBD1 (5 bases). This sequence was found in a woman aged 25 to 39 with COVID-19, enrolled during active disease. Material: peripheral blood. The CDR3 DNA reads TGTGCCAGCAGCTTAAGCGGGGGCACTGAAGCTTTCTTT. Translated: CASSLSGGTEAFF. Together with reference TRBV7-3 and TRBJ1-1, the CDR3 gives the full variable domain: GAGVSQTPSNKVTEKGKYVELRCDPISGHTALYWYRQSLGQGPEFLIYFQGTGAADDSGLPNDRFFAVRPEGSVSTLKIQRTERGDSAVYLCASSLSGGTEAFFGQGTRLTVV.